This T cell receptor (beta chain) emerged from a study of blood T cells in healthy people across ages. This clonotype was recorded at least ten times. A second PCR of roughly 7 to 11 cycles used a sample-barcoded 5' primer and a J-beta primer mix. TCRdb called the 5' RACE reads again in MiXCR, with one record for every CDR3 protein. The sample holds around 1,500,000 distinct CDR3 sequences, 28% seen once. The sequencing input was blood. This receptor was obtained from a woman in her twenties or thirties in good health.

This chain's CDR3 is CASSFRKDGSRRDYEQYF. For the CDR3, the DNA is TGTGCCAGCAGCTTCCGGAAAGACGGGAGCAGGCGGGACTACGAGCAGTACTTC. The chain uses TRBV7-2 and TRBJ2-7, with D possibly matching TRBD2 (6 bases). Germline V gives CDR1 SGHTA, CDR2 FQGNSA. V lost 3 bases, J lost 3 bases, and 24 bases lay in between. The CDR3 has 18 residues.